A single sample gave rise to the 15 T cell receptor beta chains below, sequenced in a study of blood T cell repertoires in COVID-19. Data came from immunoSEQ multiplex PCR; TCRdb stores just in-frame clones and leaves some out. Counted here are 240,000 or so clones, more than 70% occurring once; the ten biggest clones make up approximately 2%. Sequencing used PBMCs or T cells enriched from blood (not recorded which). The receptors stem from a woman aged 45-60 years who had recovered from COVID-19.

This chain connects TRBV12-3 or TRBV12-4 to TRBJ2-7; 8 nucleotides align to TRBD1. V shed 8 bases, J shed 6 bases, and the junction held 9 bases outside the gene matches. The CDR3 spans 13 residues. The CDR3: CASGWTGQGEQYF. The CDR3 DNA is TGTGCCAGCGGGTGGACAGGGCAGGGCGAGCAGTACTTC.

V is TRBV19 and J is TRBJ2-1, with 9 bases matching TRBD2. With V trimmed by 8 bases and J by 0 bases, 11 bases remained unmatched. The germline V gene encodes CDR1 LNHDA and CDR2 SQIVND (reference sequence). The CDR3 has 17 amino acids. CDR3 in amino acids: CASGPAGGRFSYNEQFF. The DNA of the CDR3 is TGTGCCAGTGGTCCAGCGGGGGGCCGATTCTCCTACAATGAGCAGTTCTTC.

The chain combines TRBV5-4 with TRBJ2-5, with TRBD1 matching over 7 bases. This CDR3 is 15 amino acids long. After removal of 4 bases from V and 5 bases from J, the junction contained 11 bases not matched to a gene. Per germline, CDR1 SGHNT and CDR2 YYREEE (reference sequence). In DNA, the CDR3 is TGTGCCAGCAGCCCACAGACAGGGATAGCTGAGACCCAGTACTTC. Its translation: CASSPQTGIAETQYF. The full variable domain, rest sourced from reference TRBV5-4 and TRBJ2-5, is ETGVTQSPTHLIKTRGQQVTLRCSSQSGHNTVSWYQQALGQGPQFIFQYYREEENGRGNFPPRFSGLQFPNYSSELNVNALELDDSALYLCASSPQTGIAETQYFGPGTRLLVL.

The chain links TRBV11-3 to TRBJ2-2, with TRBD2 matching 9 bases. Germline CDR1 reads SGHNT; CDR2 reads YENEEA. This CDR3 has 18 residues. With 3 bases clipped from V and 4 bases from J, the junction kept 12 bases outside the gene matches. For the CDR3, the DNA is TGTGCCAGCAGCTTTAGTGGAGCGGGAGGCCTGGGCACCGGGGAGCTGTTTTTT. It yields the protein CASSFSGAGGLGTGELFF. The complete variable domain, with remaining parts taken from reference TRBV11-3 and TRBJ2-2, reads EAGVVQSPRYKIIEKKQPVAFWCNPISGHNTLYWYLQNLGQGPELLIRYENEEAVDDSQLPKDRFSAERLKGVDSTLKIQPAELGDSAVYLCASSFSGAGGLGTGELFFGEGSRLTVL.

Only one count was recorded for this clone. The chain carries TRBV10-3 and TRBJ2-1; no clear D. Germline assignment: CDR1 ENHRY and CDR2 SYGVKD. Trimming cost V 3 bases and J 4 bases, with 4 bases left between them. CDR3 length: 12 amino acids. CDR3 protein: CAISDSYNEQFF. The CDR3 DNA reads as TGTGCCATCAGTGACAGTTACAATGAGCAGTTCTTC.

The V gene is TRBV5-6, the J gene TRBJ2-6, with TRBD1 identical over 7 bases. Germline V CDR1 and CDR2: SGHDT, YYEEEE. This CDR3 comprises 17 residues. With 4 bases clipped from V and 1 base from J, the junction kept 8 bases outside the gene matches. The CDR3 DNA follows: TGTGCCAGCAGCCGACGACAGGGATTATCTGGGGCCAACGTCCTGACTTTC. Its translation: CASSRRQGLSGANVLTF.

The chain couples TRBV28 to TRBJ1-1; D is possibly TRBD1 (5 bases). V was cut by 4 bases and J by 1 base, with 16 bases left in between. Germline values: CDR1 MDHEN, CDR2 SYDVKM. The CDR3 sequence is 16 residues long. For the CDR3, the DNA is TGTGCCAGCAGTTCGCCAGGGTCCTCGGAGAACACTGAAGCTTTCTTT. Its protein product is CASSSPGSSENTEAFF. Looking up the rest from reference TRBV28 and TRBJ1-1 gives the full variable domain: DVKVTQSSRYLVKRTGEKVFLECVQDMDHENMFWYRQDPGLGLRLIYFSYDVKMKEKGDIPEGYSVSREKKERFSLILESASTNQTSMYLCASSSPGSSENTEAFFGQGTRLTVV.

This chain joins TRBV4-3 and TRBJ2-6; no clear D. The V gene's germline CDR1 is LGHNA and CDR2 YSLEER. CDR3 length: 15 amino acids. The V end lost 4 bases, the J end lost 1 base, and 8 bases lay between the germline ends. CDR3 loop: CASSLLRSGANVLTF. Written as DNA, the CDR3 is TGCGCCAGCAGCCTTCTCCGTTCTGGGGCCAACGTCCTGACTTTC.

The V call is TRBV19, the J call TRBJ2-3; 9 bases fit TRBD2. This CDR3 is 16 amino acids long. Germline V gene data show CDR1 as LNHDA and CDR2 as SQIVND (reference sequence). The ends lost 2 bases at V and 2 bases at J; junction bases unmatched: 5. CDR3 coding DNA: TGTGCCAGTAGTATACGGCTAGCGGGGATCACAGATACGCAGTATTTT. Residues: CASSIRLAGITDTQYF.

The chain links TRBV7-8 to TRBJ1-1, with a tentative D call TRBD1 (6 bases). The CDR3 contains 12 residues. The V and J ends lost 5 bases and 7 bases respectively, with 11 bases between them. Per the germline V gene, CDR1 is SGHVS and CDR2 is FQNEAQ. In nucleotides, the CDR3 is TGTGCCAGCAGCAGGACAGAAATTGAAGCTTTCTTT. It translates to CASSRTEIEAFF. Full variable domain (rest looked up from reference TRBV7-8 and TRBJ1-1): GAGVSQSPRYKVAKRGQDVALRCDPISGHVSLFWYQQALGQGPEFLTYFQNEAQLDKSGLPSDRFFAERPEGSVSTLKIQRTQQEDSAVYLCASSRTEIEAFFGQGTRLTVV.

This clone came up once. Written as DNA, the CDR3 is TGTGCCAGCAGCCCTTCGGTTGCTGATGGCTACACCTTC. Translated, it gives CASSPSVADGYTF. This rearrangement joins TRBV5-6 to TRBJ1-2; unclear D gene. V was pared by 4 bases and J by 6 bases, with 13 bases between. Germline CDR1 and CDR2: SGHDT and YYEEEE. There are 13 residues in the CDR3.

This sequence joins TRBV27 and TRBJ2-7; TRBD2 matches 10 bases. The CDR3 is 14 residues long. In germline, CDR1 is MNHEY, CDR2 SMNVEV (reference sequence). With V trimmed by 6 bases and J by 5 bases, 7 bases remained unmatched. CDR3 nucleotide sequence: TGTGCCAGCAGCCTAGCGGGAGTTTTTGACGAGCAGTACTTC. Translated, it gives CASSLAGVFDEQYF.

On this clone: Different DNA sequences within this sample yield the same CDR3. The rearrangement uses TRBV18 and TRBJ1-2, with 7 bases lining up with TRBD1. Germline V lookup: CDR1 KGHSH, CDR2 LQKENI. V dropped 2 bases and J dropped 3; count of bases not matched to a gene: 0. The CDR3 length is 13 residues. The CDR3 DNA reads TGTGCCAGCTCACCAGGGACAGACTATGGCTACACCTTC. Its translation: CASSPGTDYGYTF.

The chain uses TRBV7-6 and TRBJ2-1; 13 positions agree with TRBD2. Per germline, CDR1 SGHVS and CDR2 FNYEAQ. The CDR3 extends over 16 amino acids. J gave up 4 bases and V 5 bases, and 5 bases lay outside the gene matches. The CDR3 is CASSPGTSGEYNEQFF. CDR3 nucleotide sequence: TGTGCCAGCAGCCCCGGGACTAGCGGGGAATACAATGAGCAGTTCTTC.

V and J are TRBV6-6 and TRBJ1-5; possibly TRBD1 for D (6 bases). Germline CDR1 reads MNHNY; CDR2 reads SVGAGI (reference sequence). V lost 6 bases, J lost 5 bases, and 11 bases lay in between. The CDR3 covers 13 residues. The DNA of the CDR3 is TGTGCCAGCAGAAGACAGGATTATCAGCCCCAGCATTTT. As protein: CASRRQDYQPQHF.